Sequencing of this TCR beta chain was carried out in a study of T cell responses to AZD1222 COVID-19 vaccine. Regarding the study as a whole: At baseline, just a handful of AZD1222 recipients tested seropositive. Nearly half of the spike-specific TCRs reportedly recognize variant regions that carry no mutations. Donors skewed white British and female; clonal diversity was possibly underestimated.

V gave up 4 bases and J gave up 6 bases, with 14 bases separating them. CDR1 and CDR2 (germline): SGHTS, YDEGEE. The CDR3 totals 13 residues. Both about-4-week and about-12-week second-dose recipients were combined. Sequencing used immunoSEQ multiplex PCR; TCRdb keeps in-frame clones, though not all of them. The sample has 25,000 or so clones, roughly 91% seen once. For this clone: No antigen is known for it.

The sequences come from peripheral blood, collected 28 days after the second AZD1222 dose. The J gene is TRBJ2-7, the V gene TRBV5-8, with no clear D. The TCR originated in an adult who received the AZD1222 COVID-19 vaccine. The CDR3 loop reads CASSPHFESEQYF. As DNA, the CDR3 is TGTGCCAGCAGCCCGCACTTTGAATCCGAGCAGTACTTC.